This T cell receptor (beta chain) was sequenced during a study of CD8+ T cells in alopecia areata (dated by TCRdb to the late 2010s). With regard to the full study: Treated patients were enrolled in an open-label pilot trial of oral tofacitinib, 5 to 10 mg twice daily, for moderate-to-severe alopecia areata. The RNA source kit depended on sample type: the PAXgene miRNA kit for fixed scalp, the miRNeasy kit for PBMCs, and the RNeasy kit for mouse skin. Patients on tofacitinib were biopsied at baseline and after 4 and 24 weeks of treatment, and several of the patients also had a later scalp biopsy. In treated patients, disease severity was measured using the SALT score, which gives the percentage of scalp surface area affected. Scalp clonality was compared among normal scalp (n=4), patchy alopecia areata scalp (n=8), and alopecia totalis/universalis scalp (n=8). On the human side, TCRbeta sequencing was run on scalp tissue and on sorted CD4+ and CD8+ peripheral blood T cells from healthy controls and from alopecia areata patients with either patchy or totalis/universalis disease. Tofacitinib was administered for 6 to 18 months, and 6 months of follow-up off drug were then conducted to assess delayed response and recurrence. immunoSEQ multiplex PCR using 35 Vbeta forward primers and 13 Jbeta reverse primers was used to amplify TCRbeta CDR3 regions. High-throughput TCRbeta sequencing was used to examine T cell clonal expansion in alopecia areata in both the C3H/HeJ mouse model and human patients. General study outcomes and caveats: Unlike mouse skin, which is dominated by gammadelta T cells, normal human skin has resident alphabeta T cells that are also sequenced, and this complicates analysis of the scalp TCR repertoire. Compared with normal scalp, lesional scalp had higher clonality and more expanded CD8+ clones, particularly in alopecia totalis/universalis, a pattern that suggests antigenic drive. Because the treated cohort was small and included a single nonresponder, larger studies are needed to assess links between baseline CD8+ expansion and response. Many expanded lesional clones persisted in scalp and blood during tofacitinib treatment, which may partly explain relapse after stopping treatment. TCR sequences shared between patients were less clear than in mice, possibly partly because of HLA diversity in the patient population. Tofacitinib significantly decreased scalp clonality and the number of expanded CD8+ clones among the top 100 scalp clones.

Library generation was performed with the immunoSEQ multiplex PCR assay. RNA was extracted from all samples and reverse transcribed into cDNA, which served as template for TCR sequencing. SuperScript III was used for first-strand cDNA synthesis, primed with a 2:1 mix of oligo-dT and random hexamers. A synthetic immune receptor repertoire was used to assess amplification bias, and residual bias was removed computationally. Per the original workflow: After raw reads were preprocessed to remove errors, the CDR3 was defined following IMGT conventions as running from the conserved cysteine to phenylalanine. Clonality was calculated as 1 minus Shannon entropy normalized by log2 of the number of productive unique TCRs. Whether each scalp clone was CD4 or CD8 was inferred by checking scalp TCRbeta sequences against the CD4 and CD8 repertoires from sorted blood. TCRdb mirrors the immuneACCESS table, restricted to in-frame sequences. Some clones are absent from its copies; in checked studies, under half trace to an unresolved V gene, and the reason for the others is unknown. V and J calls and clone size are as listed in that table; D and trimming were resolved from the DNA. In all, the sample holds a few hundred thousand clones, and roughly two fifths of those were seen once. 0.4% to 0.55% of the sample goes to the ten largest clones.

Concerning this clone: Its recognized antigen is unknown. Base qualities were left out, and no much larger clone turns up one base away.

The CDR3 covers 14 residues, taking in both the cysteine and the phenylalanine. CDR3 DNA only is kept here, 42 bases in frame from base 1. V is shortened by 2 bases, J by 1 base, and the region joining them spans 8 bases. From the germline V gene (reference sequence), CDR1 is LNHDA and CDR2 is SQIVND. The treatment or condition label, read with the paper, signifies: oral pan-JAK inhibitor, 5-10 mg twice daily. Lesional scalp punch biopsies and peripheral blood were obtained from alopecia areata patients. PBMCs were isolated by density centrifugation and stained for CD3, CD4 and CD8, and CD4+ and CD8+ T cells were sorted on a FACSAria.

The specimen comprised CD4+ T cells sorted from blood, sampled between weeks 30 and 35, from a patient treated with tofacitinib. The clonotype was recovered from a human donor with alopecia areata. The sequence is built from TRBV19 and TRBJ2-5; the D gene is unclear. At the DNA level, the sequence is TGTGCCAGTAGTATAAGGTCAACCCAAGAGACCCAGTACTTC. Translated, this is CASSIRSTQETQYF. Here the CDR3 is joined to the reference TRBV19 and TRBJ2-5 genes, and the full variable domain is: DGGITQSPKYLFRKEGQNVTLSCEQNLNHDAMYWYRQDPGQGLRLIYYSQIVNDFQKGDIAEGYSVSREKKESFPLTVTSAQKNPTAFYLCASSIRSTQETQYFGPGTRLLVL.